This is a list of T cell receptor beta chains from one sample in a study of blood T cell repertoires in COVID-19. Assay used: immunoSEQ multiplex PCR; TCRdb lists only in-frame clones, some missing. The sample consists of fewer than 200,000 clones, around 74% of them appearing once. Sequencing was carried out using peripheral blood. The receptors here all came from a woman aged 60-70 years with COVID-19, enrolled during active disease. Both conserved end residues are part of each CDR3. D genes are given only for firm matches. Clone size is not always given. Where it is, it says once, few, many or a class for expanded clones.

CDR3: CASSPWGDSNQPQHF; DNA: TGTGCCAGCAGCCCGTGGGGGGATAGCAATCAGCCCCAGCATTTT; V: TRBV7-2; D: -; size: -; J: TRBJ1-5
CDR3: CASSLVASSYEQYF; DNA: TGTGCCAGCAGCTTAGTTGCCAGCTCCTACGAGCAGTACTTC; V: TRBV7-2; D: -; size: -; J: TRBJ2-7
CDR3: CASSQDQTRSKNIQYF; DNA: TGTGCCAGCAGCCAAGATCAAACTAGATCCAAAAACATTCAGTACTTC; V: TRBV3-1/TRBV3-2; D: -; size: -; J: TRBJ2-4
CDR3: CASSEGTRGGNEQFF; DNA: TGTGCCAGCAGTGAAGGGACTAGAGGGGGCAATGAGCAGTTCTTC; V: TRBV2; D: -; size: few; J: TRBJ2-1
CDR3: CASSGRLASDTQYF; DNA: TGTGCCAGCAGCGGTAGACTAGCGTCAGATACGCAGTATTTT; V: TRBV2; D: TRBD2; size: -; J: TRBJ2-3
CDR3: CASSLVASGINEQYF; DNA: TGTGCCAGCAGTTTGGTCGCTAGCGGGATCAACGAGCAGTACTTC; V: TRBV27; D: TRBD2; size: -; J: TRBJ2-7
CDR3: CASSLSGGTGRNEQFF; DNA: TGTGCCAGCAGTTTAAGTGGAGGGACAGGGCGCAATGAGCAGTTCTTC; V: TRBV28; D: TRBD1; size: -; J: TRBJ2-1
CDR3: CASSQDGQLNEKLFF; DNA: TGCGCCAGCAGCCAAGACGGACAGTTAAATGAAAAACTGTTTTTT; V: TRBV5-1; D: -; size: -; J: TRBJ1-4
CDR3: CASSLTSREGTDTQYF; DNA: TGTGCCAGCAGCTTAACGTCCCGGGAGGGCACAGATACGCAGTATTTT; V: TRBV7-3; D: TRBD2; size: -; J: TRBJ2-3
CDR3: CASSLDYRTDEQYF; DNA: TGTGCCAGCAGTCTGGACTATAGAACCGACGAGCAGTACTTC; V: TRBV6-5; D: -; size: -; J: TRBJ2-7
CDR3: CSVEDLLAGGDYNEQFF; DNA: TGCAGCGTTGAAGATTTGTTAGCGGGAGGAGATTACAATGAGCAGTTCTTC; V: TRBV29-1; D: TRBD2; size: once; J: TRBJ2-1
CDR3: CASSRDRGQDYGYTF; DNA: TGTGCCAGCAGCCGAGACAGGGGGCAGGACTATGGCTACACCTTC; V: TRBV7-8; D: TRBD1; size: few; J: TRBJ1-2
CDR3: CASSLRVQGAILNEKLFF; DNA: TGTGCCAGCAGCTTAAGGGTCCAGGGGGCAATTTTAAATGAAAAACTGTTTTTT; V: TRBV7-6; D: TRBD1; size: -; J: TRBJ1-4
CDR3: CASSPRLAGGLSNTGELFF; DNA: TGTGCCAGCAGTCCTAGACTAGCGGGGGGCCTTTCTAACACCGGGGAGCTGTTTTTT; V: TRBV7-2; D: TRBD2; size: -; J: TRBJ2-2
CDR3: CASGQGWSWNTEAFF; DNA: TGTGCCAGCGGACAGGGGTGGTCATGGAACACTGAAGCTTTCTTT; V: TRBV6-5; D: TRBD1; size: -; J: TRBJ1-1
CDR3: CASESEETQYF; DNA: TGTGCCAGCGAGTCGGAGGAGACCCAGTACTTC; V: TRBV7-9; D: -; size: -; J: TRBJ2-5
CDR3: CASSPRTSGRLDEQFF; DNA: TGTGCCAGCAGCCCCCGGACTAGCGGGAGATTGGATGAGCAGTTCTTC; V: TRBV7-8; D: TRBD2; size: -; J: TRBJ2-1
CDR3: CASSLVPDSLGYEQYF; DNA: TGTGCCAGCAGCTTAGTCCCGGACAGTCTGGGGTACGAGCAGTACTTC; V: TRBV7-2; D: -; size: -; J: TRBJ2-7
CDR3: CASRGTAPTGTEAFF; DNA: TGTGCCAGCAGAGGAACGGCCCCCACGGGAACTGAAGCTTTCTTT; V: TRBV2; D: -; size: -; J: TRBJ1-1
CDR3: CASSGDRSSNQPQHF; DNA: TGTGCCAGCAGCGGGGACAGGAGTAGCAATCAGCCCCAGCATTTT; V: TRBV5-8; D: TRBD1; size: once; J: TRBJ1-5
CDR3: CASSTSHGRRETQYF; DNA: TGTGCCAGCAGCACCTCCCACGGGAGGCGAGAGACCCAGTACTTC; V: TRBV7-3; D: TRBD2; size: -; J: TRBJ2-5
CDR3: CATSDSLIGNEQFF; DNA: TGTGCCACCAGTGACTCCCTCATCGGCAATGAGCAGTTCTTC; V: TRBV24-1; D: -; size: -; J: TRBJ2-1
CDR3: CASTRQGSWSYGYTF; DNA: TGTGCCAGCACCAGACAGGGGTCGTGGAGCTATGGCTACACCTTC; V: TRBV28; D: TRBD1; size: once; J: TRBJ1-2
CDR3: CASSQDRTSGRGTQYF; DNA: TGTGCCAGCAGCCAAGATCGTACTAGCGGGAGGGGTACGCAGTATTTT; V: TRBV4-2; D: TRBD2; size: -; J: TRBJ2-3
CDR3: CASSSHTTRTGINGYTF; DNA: TGTGCCAGCAGTTCCCACACCACCAGGACAGGGATCAATGGCTACACCTTC; V: TRBV28; D: TRBD1; size: -; J: TRBJ1-2